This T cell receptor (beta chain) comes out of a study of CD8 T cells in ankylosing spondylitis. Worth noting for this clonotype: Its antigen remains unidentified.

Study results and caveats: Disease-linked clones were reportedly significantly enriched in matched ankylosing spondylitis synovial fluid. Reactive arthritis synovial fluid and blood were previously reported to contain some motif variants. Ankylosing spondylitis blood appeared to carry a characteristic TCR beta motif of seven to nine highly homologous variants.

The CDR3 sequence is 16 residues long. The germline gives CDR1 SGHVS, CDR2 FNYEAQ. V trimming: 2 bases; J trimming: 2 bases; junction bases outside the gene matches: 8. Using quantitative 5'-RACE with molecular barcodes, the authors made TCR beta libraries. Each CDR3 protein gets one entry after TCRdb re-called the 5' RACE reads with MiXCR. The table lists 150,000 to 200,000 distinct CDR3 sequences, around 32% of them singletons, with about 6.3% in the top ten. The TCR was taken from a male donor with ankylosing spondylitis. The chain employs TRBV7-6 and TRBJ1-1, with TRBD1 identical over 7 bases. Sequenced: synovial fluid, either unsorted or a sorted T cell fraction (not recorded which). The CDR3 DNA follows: TGTGCCAGCAGCTTAACCTCCGGGACAGATAACACTGAAGCTTTCTTT. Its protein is CASSLTSGTDNTEAFF.